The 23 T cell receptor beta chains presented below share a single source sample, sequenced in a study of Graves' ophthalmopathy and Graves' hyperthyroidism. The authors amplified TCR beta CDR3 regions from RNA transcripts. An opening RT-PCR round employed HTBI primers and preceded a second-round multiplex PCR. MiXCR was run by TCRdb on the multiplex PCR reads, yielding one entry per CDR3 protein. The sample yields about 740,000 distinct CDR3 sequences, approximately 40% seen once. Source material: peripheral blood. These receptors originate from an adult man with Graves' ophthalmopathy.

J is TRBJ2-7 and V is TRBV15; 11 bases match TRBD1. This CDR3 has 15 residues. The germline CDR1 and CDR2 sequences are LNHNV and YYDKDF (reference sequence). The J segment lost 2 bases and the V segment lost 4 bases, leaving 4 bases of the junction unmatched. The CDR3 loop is CATSTRDRGTYEQYF. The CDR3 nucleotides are TGTGCCACCAGCACCCGGGACAGGGGGACCTACGAGCAGTACTTC.

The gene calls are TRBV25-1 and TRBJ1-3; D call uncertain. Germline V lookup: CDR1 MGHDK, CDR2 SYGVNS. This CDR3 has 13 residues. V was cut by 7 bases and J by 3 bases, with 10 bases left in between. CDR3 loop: CASIQQNGNTIYF. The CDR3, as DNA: TGTGCCAGCATTCAACAGAATGGAAACACCATATATTTT.

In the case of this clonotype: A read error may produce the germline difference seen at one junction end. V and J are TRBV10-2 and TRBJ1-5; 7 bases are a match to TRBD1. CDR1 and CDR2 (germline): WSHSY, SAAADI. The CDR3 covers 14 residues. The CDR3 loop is CASSESGGYQPQHF. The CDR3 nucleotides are TGTGCCAGCAGTGAATCAGGGGGGTACCAGCCCCAGCATTTT.

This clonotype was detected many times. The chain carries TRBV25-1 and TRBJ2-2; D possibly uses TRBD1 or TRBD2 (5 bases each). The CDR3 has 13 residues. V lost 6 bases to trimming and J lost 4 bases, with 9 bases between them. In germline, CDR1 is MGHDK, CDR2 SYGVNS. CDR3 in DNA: TGTGCCAGCAGCGCGAGGGGCACCGGGGAGCTGTTTTTT. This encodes CASSARGTGELFF. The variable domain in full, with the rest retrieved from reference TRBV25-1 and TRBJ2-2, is EADIYQTPRYLVIGTGKKITLECSQTMGHDKMYWYQQDPGMELHLIHYSYGVNSTEKGDLSSESTVSRIRTEHFPLTLESARPSHTSQYLCASSARGTGELFFGEGSRLTVL.

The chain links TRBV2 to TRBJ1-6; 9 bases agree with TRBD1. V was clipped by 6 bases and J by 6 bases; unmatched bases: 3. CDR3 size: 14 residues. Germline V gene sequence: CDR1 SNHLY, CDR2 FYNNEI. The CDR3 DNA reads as TGTGCCAGCAGCCAGACAGGGGGTAATTCACCCCTCCACTTT. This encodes CASSQTGGNSPLHF.

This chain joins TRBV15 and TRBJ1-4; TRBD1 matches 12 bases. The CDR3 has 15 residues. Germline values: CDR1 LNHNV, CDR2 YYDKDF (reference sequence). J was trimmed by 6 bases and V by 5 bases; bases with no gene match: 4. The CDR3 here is CATSPGQGADEKLFF. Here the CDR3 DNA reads TGTGCCACCAGCCCGGGACAGGGGGCAGATGAAAAACTGTTTTTT.

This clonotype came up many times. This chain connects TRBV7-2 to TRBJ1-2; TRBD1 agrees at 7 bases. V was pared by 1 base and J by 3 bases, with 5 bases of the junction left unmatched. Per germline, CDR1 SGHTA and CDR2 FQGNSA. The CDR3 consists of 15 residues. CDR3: CASSLERGLDYGYTF. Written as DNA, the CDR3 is TGTGCCAGCAGCTTAGAAAGGGGGCTGGACTATGGCTACACCTTC.

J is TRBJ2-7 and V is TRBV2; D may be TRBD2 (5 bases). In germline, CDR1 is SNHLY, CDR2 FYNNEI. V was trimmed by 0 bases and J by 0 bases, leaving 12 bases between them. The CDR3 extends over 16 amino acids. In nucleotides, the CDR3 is TGTGCCAGCAGTGAAGCCGGAGGACTGAGCTCCTACGAGCAGTACTTC. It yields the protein CASSEAGGLSSYEQYF.

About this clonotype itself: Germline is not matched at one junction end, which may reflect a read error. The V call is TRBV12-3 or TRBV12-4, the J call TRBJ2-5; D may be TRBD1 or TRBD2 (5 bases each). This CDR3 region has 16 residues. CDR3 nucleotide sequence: TGTGCCAGCAGTTTAGGAGGGGAACCCAGAGCAGAGGCCCAGTACTTC. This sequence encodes CASSLGGEPRAEAQYF.

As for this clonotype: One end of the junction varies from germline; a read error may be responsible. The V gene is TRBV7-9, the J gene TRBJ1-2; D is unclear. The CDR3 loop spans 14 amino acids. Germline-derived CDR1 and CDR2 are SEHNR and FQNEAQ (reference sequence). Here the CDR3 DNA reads TGCGCCAGCAGCTTAGGAGTCAAAGGCTATGGCTACACCTTC. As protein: CASSLGVKGYGYTF.

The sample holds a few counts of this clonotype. CDR3 sequence: CASNVPGVTEAFF. In nucleotides, the CDR3 is TGTGCCAGCAACGTCCCGGGGGTAACTGAAGCTTTCTTT. The V gene is TRBV19, the J gene TRBJ1-1, with D maybe TRBD1 (5 bases). This CDR3 comprises 13 residues. Germline V gene lookup returns CDR1 LNHDA and CDR2 SQIVND (reference sequence). V was pared by 9 bases and J by 5 bases, with 16 bases between.

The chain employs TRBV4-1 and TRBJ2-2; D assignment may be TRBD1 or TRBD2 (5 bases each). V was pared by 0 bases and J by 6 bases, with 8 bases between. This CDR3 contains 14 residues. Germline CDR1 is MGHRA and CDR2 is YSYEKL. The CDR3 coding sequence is TGCGCCAGCAGCCAAGACGGGACGGCCGGGGAGCTGTTTTTT. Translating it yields CASSQDGTAGELFF.

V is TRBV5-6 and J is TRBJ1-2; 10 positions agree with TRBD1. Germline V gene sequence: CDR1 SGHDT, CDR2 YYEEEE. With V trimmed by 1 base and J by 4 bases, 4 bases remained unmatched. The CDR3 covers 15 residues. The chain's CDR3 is CASSLRDRGLYGYTF. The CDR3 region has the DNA TGTGCCAGCAGCTTGAGGGACAGGGGTCTCTATGGCTACACCTTC.

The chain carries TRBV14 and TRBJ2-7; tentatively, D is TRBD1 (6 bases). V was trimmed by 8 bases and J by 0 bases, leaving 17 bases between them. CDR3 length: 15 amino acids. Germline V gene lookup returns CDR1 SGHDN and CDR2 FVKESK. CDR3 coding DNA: TGTGCCAGCTCCGCGCGACAGGTTAGCTCCTACGAGCAGTACTTC. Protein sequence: CASSARQVSSYEQYF.

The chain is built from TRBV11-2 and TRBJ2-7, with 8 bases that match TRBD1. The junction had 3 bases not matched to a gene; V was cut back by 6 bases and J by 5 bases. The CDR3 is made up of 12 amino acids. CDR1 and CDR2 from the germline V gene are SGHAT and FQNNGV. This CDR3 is CASSSGGHEQYF. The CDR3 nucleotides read TGTGCCAGCAGTTCAGGGGGCCACGAGCAGTACTTC.

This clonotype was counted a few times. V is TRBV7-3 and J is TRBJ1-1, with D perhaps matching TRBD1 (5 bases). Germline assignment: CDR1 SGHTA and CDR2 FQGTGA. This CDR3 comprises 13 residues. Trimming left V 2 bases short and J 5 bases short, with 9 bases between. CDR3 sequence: CASSLGTVTEAFF. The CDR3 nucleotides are TGTGCCAGCAGCTTAGGGACGGTGACTGAAGCTTTCTTT.

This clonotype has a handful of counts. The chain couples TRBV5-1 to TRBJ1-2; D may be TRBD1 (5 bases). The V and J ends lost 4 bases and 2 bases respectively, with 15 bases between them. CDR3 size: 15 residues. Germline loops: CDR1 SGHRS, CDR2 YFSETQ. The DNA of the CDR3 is TGCGCCAGCAGCCAAACTCAGGGAGGGAACTATGGCTACACCTTC. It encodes CASSQTQGGNYGYTF.

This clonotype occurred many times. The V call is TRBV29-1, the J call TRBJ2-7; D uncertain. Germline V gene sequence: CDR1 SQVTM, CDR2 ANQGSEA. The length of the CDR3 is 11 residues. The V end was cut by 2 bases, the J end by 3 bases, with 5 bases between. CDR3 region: CSVESYYEQYF. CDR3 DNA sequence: TGCAGCGTTGAAAGCTACTACGAGCAGTACTTC.

For the CDR3, the DNA is TGCAGTGCTAGAGGGGTAAGAGGGCCGGGTGAGCAGTACTTC. Translation gives CSARGVRGPGEQYF. The chain is built from TRBV20-1 and TRBJ2-5; perhaps TRBD2 as D (5 bases). The CDR3 length is 14 residues. The germline gives CDR1 DFQATT, CDR2 SNEGSKA (reference sequence). The V gene lost 1 base and the J gene lost 11 bases, with 20 bases spanning the gap.

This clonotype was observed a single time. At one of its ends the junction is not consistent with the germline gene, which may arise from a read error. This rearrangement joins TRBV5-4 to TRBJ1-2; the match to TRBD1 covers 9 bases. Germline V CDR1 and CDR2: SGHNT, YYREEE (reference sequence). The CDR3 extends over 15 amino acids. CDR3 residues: CAGSSRGQGRYGYTF. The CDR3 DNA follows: TGTGCCGGCAGCTCAAGGGGACAGGGTCGCTATGGCTACACCTTC.

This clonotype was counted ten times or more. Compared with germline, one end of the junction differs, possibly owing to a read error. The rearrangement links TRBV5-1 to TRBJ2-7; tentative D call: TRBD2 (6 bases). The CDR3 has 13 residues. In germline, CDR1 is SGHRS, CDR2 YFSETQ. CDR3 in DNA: TGCGCCAGCAGCCGCGGGACCTCCAACGAGCAGTACTTC. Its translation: CASSRGTSNEQYF.

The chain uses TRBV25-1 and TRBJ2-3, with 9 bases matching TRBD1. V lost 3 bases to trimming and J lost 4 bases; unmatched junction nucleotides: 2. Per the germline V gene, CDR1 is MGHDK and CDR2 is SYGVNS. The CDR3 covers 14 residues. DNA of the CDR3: TGTGCCAGCAGTGAGACAGGGGGGTCAGATACGCAGTATTTT. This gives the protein CASSETGGSDTQYF.

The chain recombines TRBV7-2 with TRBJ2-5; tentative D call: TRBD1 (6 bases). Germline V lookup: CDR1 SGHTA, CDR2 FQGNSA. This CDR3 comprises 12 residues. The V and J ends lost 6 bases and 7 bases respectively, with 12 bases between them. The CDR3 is CASSTGPRTQYF. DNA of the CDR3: TGTGCCAGCAGTACAGGGCCGAGGACCCAGTACTTC.